Each of the 27 T cell receptor beta chains below was sequenced from the same sample in a study of blood T cells in healthy people across ages. It was with a sample-barcoded 5' primer and a J-beta primer mix that a second PCR of roughly 6 to 12 cycles was run. MiXCR, run by TCRdb on the 5' RACE reads, gives a single entry per CDR3 protein. This table has over a million distinct CDR3 sequences, 45% to 70% appearing once. The sequenced material came from blood. All receptors derive from a man aged 18 to 29 in good health.

The chain recombines TRBV3-1 with TRBJ2-7; maybe TRBD1 (6 bases). CDR1 LGHDT and CDR2 YNNKEL come from the germline V gene (reference sequence). Trimming took off 4 bases at V and 7 bases at J, with 20 bases between the two ends. The CDR3 loop spans 15 amino acids. DNA for the CDR3: TGTGCCAGCAGCCCTCACGGACAGAGTCCGTATGAGCAGTACTTC. This encodes CASSPHGQSPYEQYF.

The chain couples TRBV12-3 or TRBV12-4 to TRBJ2-5, with a tentative D call TRBD2 (7 bases). The better agreement between TRBJ2-4 and the DNA end casts doubt on the J call. The CDR3 contains 14 residues. The CDR3 protein is CASSWGGLENIQYF. The CDR3 region has the DNA TGTGCCAGCAGTTGGGGGGGGCTGGAAAACATTCAGTACTTC.

The J gene is TRBJ1-1, the V gene TRBV5-1, with D maybe TRBD1 (5 bases). This CDR3 region has 14 residues. CDR1 is SGHRS, CDR2 YFSETQ, per germline. Trimming took 4 bases from V and 6 from J, leaving 16 bases between them. As DNA, the CDR3 is TGCGCCAGCAGCCGGGGGGTCCTTGGGGCTGAAGCTTTCTTT. It is translated as CASSRGVLGAEAFF.

This chain connects TRBV7-2 to TRBJ2-2, with a possible D match to TRBD2 (5 bases). Germline CDR1 and CDR2: SGHTA and FQGNSA. Trimming removed 7 bases from V and 7 bases from J, with 16 bases in between. CDR3 size: 14 residues. The CDR3 nucleotides read TGTGCCAGCACCCGAGAGGGAGTTTACGGGGAGCTGTTTTTT. Its protein is CASTREGVYGELFF.

This sequence joins TRBV6-1 and TRBJ2-6; D is possibly TRBD1 (6 bases). CDR1 is MNHNS, CDR2 SASEGT, per germline. CDR3 length: 14 residues. Written as DNA, the CDR3 is TGTACCCACTCAGGGGACTCTGGGGCCAACGTCCTGACTTTC. As protein: CTHSGDSGANVLTF.

The V and J genes are TRBV12-3 or TRBV12-4 and TRBJ2-5; no definite D call. CDR3 size: 13 residues. V lost 6 bases and J 5 bases, leaving 13 bases between the germline ends. This chain's CDR3 is CASRGLPWETQYF. CDR3 DNA: TGTGCCAGCAGGGGTTTGCCCTGGGAGACCCAGTACTTC.

The V and J genes are TRBV5-1 and TRBJ2-7, with 7 bases fitting TRBD1. The end of the DNA fits TRBJ2-5 better, so the J call may be wrong. Per germline, CDR1 SGHRS and CDR2 YFSETQ. CDR3 length equals 14 residues. The chain's CDR3 is CASSTPTGPGTQYF. The CDR3 DNA is TGCGCCAGCAGCACCCCGACAGGGCCGGGGACCCAGTACTTC.

The V gene is TRBV13, the J gene TRBJ2-1; 7 nucleotides match TRBD2. The CDR3 spans 13 residues. Germline lookup yields CDR1 PRHDT and CDR2 FYEKMQ (reference sequence). With 3 bases clipped from V and 5 bases from J, the junction kept 1 base outside the gene matches. CDR3: CASSFLADNEQFF. The DNA of the CDR3 is TGTGCCAGCAGCTTCCTAGCGGACAATGAGCAGTTCTTC. The full variable domain, with the rest looked up from reference TRBV13 and TRBJ2-1, is AAGVIQSPRHLIKEKRETATLKCYPIPRHDTVYWYQQGPGQDPQFLISFYEKMQSDKGSIPDRFSAQQFSDYHSELNMSSLELGDSALYFCASSFLADNEQFFGPGTRLTVL.

This clonotype was found a few times. J is TRBJ2-5 and V is TRBV6-5; the match to TRBD2 covers 8 bases. J was trimmed by 5 bases and V by 5 bases; bases with no gene match: 7. Germline V gene lookup returns CDR1 MNHEY and CDR2 SVGAGI. This CDR3 has 14 amino acids. CDR3 loop: CASSLSGVAETQYF. CDR3 coding DNA: TGTGCCAGCAGTCTTAGCGGGGTAGCGGAGACCCAGTACTTC.

The V and J genes are TRBV5-1 and TRBJ2-1; D gene ambiguous. Trimming took off 5 bases at V and 1 base at J, with 13 bases between the two ends. In germline, CDR1 is SGHRS, CDR2 YFSETQ. The CDR3 runs 15 residues. The CDR3 DNA follows: TGCGCCAGCAGATTAACACCGCTTTCCTACAATGAGCAGTTCTTC. This gives the protein CASRLTPLSYNEQFF.

The chain combines TRBV14 with TRBJ2-1; D is ambiguous. V dropped 0 bases and J dropped 5 bases, with 11 bases sitting between them. The germline V gene encodes CDR1 SGHDN and CDR2 FVKESK. The CDR3 sequence is 15 residues long. The CDR3 loop is CASSQDFPPHNEQFF. DNA of the CDR3: TGTGCCAGCAGCCAAGATTTCCCTCCGCACAATGAGCAGTTCTTC.

A word on this clonotype: Germline and junction disagree at one end, which may indicate a read error. The V gene is TRBV12-3 or TRBV12-4, the J gene TRBJ2-3; 11 positions match TRBD2. The CDR3 length is 13 residues. The CDR3 nucleotides are TGTGCCAGCATGACTAGCGGGACAGATACGCAATATTTT. Translation gives CASMTSGTDTQYF.

The J gene is TRBJ1-2, the V gene TRBV20-1; no firm D call. The CDR3 sequence is 13 residues long. From germline, CDR1 is DFQATT and CDR2 SNEGSKA (reference sequence). V was shortened by 0 bases and J by 6 bases, with 11 bases between the two germline ends. CDR3 coding DNA: TGCAGTGCTAGAGATCCGTGGGCAGATGGCTACACCTTC. Its translation is CSARDPWADGYTF.

A remark on this clonotype: At one of its ends the junction is not consistent with the germline gene, which may arise from a read error. V and J are TRBV6-4 and TRBJ2-7; no reliable D call. Germline V gene lookup returns CDR1 MRHNA and CDR2 SNTAGT. The CDR3 sequence is 13 residues long. Written as DNA, the CDR3 is TGTGCCAGCAGCGACTCTCCGGCGACACTGCAGTACTTC. As protein: CASSDSPATLQYF.

This chain connects TRBV7-9 to TRBJ2-1; the D gene could be TRBD1 or TRBD2 (6 bases each). Germline CDR1 SEHNR, CDR2 FQNEAQ (reference sequence). This CDR3 contains 15 residues. Trimming removed 1 base from V and 7 bases from J, with 14 bases in between. CDR3 amino acids: CASSLERGPTNEQFF. DNA of the CDR3: TGTGCCAGCAGCTTAGAACGGGGGCCTACAAATGAGCAGTTCTTC.

This clonotype was seen once. The chain carries TRBV7-2 and TRBJ1-2; D is ambiguous. The CDR3 runs to 15 residues. V lost 6 bases and J 4 bases, leaving 18 bases between the germline ends. Germline values: CDR1 SGHTA, CDR2 FQGNSA. Here the CDR3 reads CASSQASGSPYGYTF. The CDR3, as DNA: TGTGCCAGCAGTCAGGCGAGCGGGTCCCCCTATGGCTACACCTTC.

The rearrangement uses TRBV7-9 and TRBJ2-7, with TRBD1 matching over 10 bases. The V gene end was trimmed by 4 bases and the J gene end by 7 bases; junction bases not matched to a gene: 10. Germline V gives CDR1 SEHNR, CDR2 FQNEAQ (reference sequence). This CDR3 contains 15 residues. The CDR3 loop reads CASSSPGTGVVEQYF. The CDR3 coding sequence is TGTGCCAGCAGCTCTCCCGGGACAGGGGTCGTAGAGCAGTACTTC.

The rearrangement links TRBV25-1 to TRBJ1-1, with D unresolved. The V end lost 7 bases, the J end lost 1 base, and 10 bases lay between the germline ends. The CDR3 covers 13 residues. Germline V gives CDR1 MGHDK, CDR2 SYGVNS. The CDR3 DNA reads TGTGCCAGCACCCACACCAGGAACACTGAAGCTTTCTTT. Protein product: CASTHTRNTEAFF.

This clonotype was observed a handful of times. The chain employs TRBV29-1 and TRBJ2-7; TRBD1 aligns across 9 bases. Germline CDR1 is SQVTM and CDR2 is ANQGSEA. J gave up 2 bases and V 5 bases, and 7 bases lay outside the gene matches. The CDR3 spans 14 residues. CDR3 sequence reads: CSVSVRDRAYEQYF. The DNA for the CDR3 is TGCAGCGTTTCTGTAAGGGACAGGGCCTACGAGCAGTACTTC.

The CDR3 bases are TGTGCCAGCAGTTTTACTAGCGGGAGCCTCGAGCAGTACTTC. Translation gives CASSFTSGSLEQYF. The chain is built from TRBV12-3 or TRBV12-4 and TRBJ2-7; 11 bases line up with TRBD2. The CDR3 length is 14 residues. V was clipped by 3 bases and J by 6 bases; unmatched bases: 4.

This rearrangement joins TRBV20-1 to TRBJ2-7; 8 nucleotides match TRBD2. Germline loops: CDR1 DFQATT, CDR2 SNEGSKA (reference sequence). The CDR3 spans 14 residues. V gave up 2 bases and J gave up 3 bases; unmatched junction bases: 6. This CDR3 is CSARITSGHYEQYF. The CDR3 nucleotides read TGCAGTGCTAGAATTACTAGCGGACACTACGAGCAGTACTTC.

The table lists this clonotype with a few counts. The V gene is TRBV4-1, the J gene TRBJ2-4; D is ambiguous. The CDR3 has 14 amino acids. Germline assignment: CDR1 MGHRA and CDR2 YSYEKL. V shed 4 bases and J shed 7 bases, with 14 bases lying between them. CDR3 coding DNA: TGCGCCAGCAGCCCTATAGACCGAGATAACATTCAGTACTTC. This encodes CASSPIDRDNIQYF.

This clonotype was seen more than once but under ten times. The chain employs TRBV20-1 and TRBJ2-1; 10 bases match TRBD2. This CDR3 comprises 12 residues. Germline V lookup: CDR1 DFQATT, CDR2 SNEGSKA (reference sequence). The V and J ends lost 6 bases and 12 bases, in that order; junction bases with no gene match: 8. CDR3 protein: CSAGAGGELQFF. In DNA, the CDR3 is TGCAGTGCCGGAGCGGGAGGGGAGCTGCAGTTCTTC.

This clonotype occurred a few times. The CDR3 is CSVTGRHPNTEAFF. CDR3 DNA sequence: TGCAGCGTCACAGGGCGACACCCGAACACTGAAGCTTTCTTT. The V call is TRBV29-1, the J call TRBJ1-1, with D possibly matching TRBD1 (6 bases). V dropped 6 bases and J dropped 1 base, with 15 bases sitting between them. CDR3 size: 14 residues. Germline V gene lookup returns CDR1 SQVTM and CDR2 ANQGSEA.

The chain combines TRBV12-3 or TRBV12-4 with TRBJ2-5; the D gene is possibly TRBD2 (7 bases). V was pared by 5 bases and J by 5 bases, with 15 bases between. The CDR3 runs to 14 residues. The CDR3 sequence is CASSKGEGGETQYF. The DNA of the CDR3 is TGTGCCAGCAGTAAGGGGGAGGGCGGGGAGACCCAGTACTTC.

The sample holds a few counts of this clonotype. CDR3 DNA: TGCAGCGTTGAAGGCCGGACAGACTTAATGTCGTACCAAGAGACCCAGTACTTC. It encodes CSVEGRTDLMSYQETQYF. V and J are TRBV29-1 and TRBJ2-5, with a tentative D call TRBD1 (6 bases). The CDR3 covers 18 residues. V lost 1 base, J lost 0 bases, and 21 bases lay in between. Germline V gene data show CDR1 as SQVTM and CDR2 as ANQGSEA.

The chain uses TRBV28 and TRBJ2-7; D call uncertain. Trimming left V 3 bases short and J 7 bases short, with 10 bases between. The CDR3 covers 12 residues. Looked up from germline, CDR1 is MDHEN and CDR2 is SYDVKM. The CDR3 sequence: CASSFVSLEQYF. The CDR3 nucleotides read TGTGCCAGCAGTTTTGTCAGTTTGGAGCAGTACTTC. Looking up the rest from reference TRBV28 and TRBJ2-7 gives the full variable domain: DVKVTQSSRYLVKRTGEKVFLECVQDMDHENMFWYRQDPGLGLRLIYFSYDVKMKEKGDIPEGYSVSREKKERFSLILESASTNQTSMYLCASSFVSLEQYFGPGTRLTVT.